This T cell receptor beta chain was sequenced during a study of cytomegalovirus exposure and HLA in healthy donors. Study conclusions and caveats: Within a later analysis, the majority of CMV-associated TCR beta chains appeared HLA-restricted.

PCR amplification relied on 60 Vbeta primers (plus 13 Jbeta primers). Profiled with immunoSEQ multiplex PCR; TCRdb holds only in-frame clones, not every one. Seen here are 130,000 to 150,000 clones, around 78% observed once, and the top ten hold about 3%. Healthy individuals who donated bone marrow served as the donors. A remark on this clone: The target antigen is unknown.

CDR3 length: 14 amino acids. CDR1 and CDR2 from the germline V gene are SGDLS and YYNGEE. V was pared by 3 bases and J by 6 bases, with 13 bases between. Material for sequencing was PBMCs. V and J are TRBV9 and TRBJ2-1; tentative D call: TRBD2 (6 bases). The clonotype was recovered from a middle-aged man in good health and CMV-seropositive. The CDR3 protein is CASSDRRDFNEQFF. CDR3 DNA: TGTGCCAGCAGCGACAGGAGGGACTTCAATGAGCAGTTCTTC.